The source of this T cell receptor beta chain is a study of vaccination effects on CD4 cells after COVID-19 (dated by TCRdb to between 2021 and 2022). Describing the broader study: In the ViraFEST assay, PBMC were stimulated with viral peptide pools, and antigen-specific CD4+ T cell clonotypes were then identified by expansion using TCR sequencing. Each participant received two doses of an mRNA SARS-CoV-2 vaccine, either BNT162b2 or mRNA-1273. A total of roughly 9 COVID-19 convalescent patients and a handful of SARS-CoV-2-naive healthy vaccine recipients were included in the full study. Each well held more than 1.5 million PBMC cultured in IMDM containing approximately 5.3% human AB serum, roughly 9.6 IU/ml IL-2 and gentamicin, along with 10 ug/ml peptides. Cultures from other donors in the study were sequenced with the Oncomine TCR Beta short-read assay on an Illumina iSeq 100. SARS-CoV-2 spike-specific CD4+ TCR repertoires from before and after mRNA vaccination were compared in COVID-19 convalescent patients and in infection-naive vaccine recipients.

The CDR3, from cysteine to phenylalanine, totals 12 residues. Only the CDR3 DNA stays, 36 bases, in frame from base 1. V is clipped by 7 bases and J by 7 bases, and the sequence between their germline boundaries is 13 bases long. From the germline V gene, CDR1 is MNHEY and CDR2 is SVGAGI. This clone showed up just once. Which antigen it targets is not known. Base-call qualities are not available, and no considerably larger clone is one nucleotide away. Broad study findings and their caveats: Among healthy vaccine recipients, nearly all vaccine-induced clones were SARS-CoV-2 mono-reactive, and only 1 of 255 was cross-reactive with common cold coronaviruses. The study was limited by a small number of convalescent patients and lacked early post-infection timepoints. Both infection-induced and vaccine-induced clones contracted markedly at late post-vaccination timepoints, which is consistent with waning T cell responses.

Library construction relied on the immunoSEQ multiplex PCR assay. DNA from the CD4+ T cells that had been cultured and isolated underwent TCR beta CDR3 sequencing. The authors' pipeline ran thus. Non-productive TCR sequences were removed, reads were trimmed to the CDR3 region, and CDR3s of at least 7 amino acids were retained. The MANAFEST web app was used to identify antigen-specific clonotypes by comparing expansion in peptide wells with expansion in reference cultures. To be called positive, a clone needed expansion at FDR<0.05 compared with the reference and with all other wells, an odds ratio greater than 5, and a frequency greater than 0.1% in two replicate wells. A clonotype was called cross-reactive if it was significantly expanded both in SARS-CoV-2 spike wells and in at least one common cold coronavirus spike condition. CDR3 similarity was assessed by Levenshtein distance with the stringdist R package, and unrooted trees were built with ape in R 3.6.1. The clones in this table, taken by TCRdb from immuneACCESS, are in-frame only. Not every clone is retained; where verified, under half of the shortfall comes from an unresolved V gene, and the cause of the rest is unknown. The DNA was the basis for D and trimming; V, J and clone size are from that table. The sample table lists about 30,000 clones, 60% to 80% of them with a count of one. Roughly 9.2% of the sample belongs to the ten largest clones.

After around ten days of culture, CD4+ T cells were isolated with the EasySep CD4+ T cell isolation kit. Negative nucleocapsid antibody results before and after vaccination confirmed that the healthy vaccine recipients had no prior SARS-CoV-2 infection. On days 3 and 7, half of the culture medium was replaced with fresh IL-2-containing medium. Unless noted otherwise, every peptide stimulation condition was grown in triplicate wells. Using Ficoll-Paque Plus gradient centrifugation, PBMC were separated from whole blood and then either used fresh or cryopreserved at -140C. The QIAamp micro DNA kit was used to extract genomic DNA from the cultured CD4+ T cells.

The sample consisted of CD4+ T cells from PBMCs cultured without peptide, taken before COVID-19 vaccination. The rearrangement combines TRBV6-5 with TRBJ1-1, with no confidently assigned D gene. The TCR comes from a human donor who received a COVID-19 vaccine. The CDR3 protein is CASTEGPFEAFF. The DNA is TGTGCCAGCACCGAGGGTCCCTTTGAAGCTTTCTTT.